This passage covers 7 T cell receptor beta chains from one sample sequenced in a study of human T cells and chemical hapten exposure. TCRdb redid the calling of the RACE reads with MiXCR, one entry per CDR3 protein. The sample has about 380,000 distinct CDR3 sequences, 4% to 6% seen once. Sample time point: pre-sensitization, week 0. This sample's treatment: therapeutic diphenylcyclopropenone sensitization with weekly scalp DPC. Source: whole blood, taken in connection with sensitization to the hapten diphenylcyclopropenone (DPC). The source is a woman in her 50s with alopecia areata. Some clones in this sample may be carry-over from other donors' samples.

This clonotype was counted ten times or more. The chain links TRBV7-9 to TRBJ2-7; 7 nucleotides agree with TRBD2. Germline CDR1 and CDR2: SEHNR and FQNEAQ (reference sequence). This CDR3 region has 14 residues. V lost 7 bases and J lost 0; bases outside the gene matches: 6. The CDR3 spells CASTMSGDSYEQYF. CDR3 bases: TGTGCCAGCACCATGAGCGGGGACTCCTACGAGCAGTACTTC.

This clonotype was recorded a few times. This sequence joins TRBV23-1 and TRBJ2-6; tentatively, D is TRBD1 (6 bases). TRBV23-1 is designated an ORF whose function remains uncertain. V dropped 2 bases and J dropped 0 bases, with 14 bases sitting between them. The CDR3 runs 18 residues. The CDR3 coding sequence is TGCGCCAGCAGTCAAACGTACAGGGAGCTCTCTGGGGCCAACGTCCTGACTTTC. It specifies CASSQTYRELSGANVLTF.

This clonotype was counted a few times. The chain combines TRBV7-2 with TRBJ1-5; no clear D gene. Trimming pared 4 bases from V and 4 bases from J, leaving 11 bases between. CDR1 SGHTA and CDR2 FQGNSA come from the germline V gene. This CDR3 contains 14 residues. This CDR3 is CASSYHGRNQPQHF. CDR3 bases: TGTGCCAGCAGCTACCACGGGAGAAATCAGCCCCAGCATTTT.

This clonotype was counted at least ten times. The gene calls are TRBV7-2 and TRBJ2-1; tentatively, D is TRBD2 (5 bases). The CDR3 is made up of 15 amino acids. V was trimmed by 7 bases and J by 10 bases, leaving 23 bases between them. Germline CDR1 SGHTA, CDR2 FQGNSA. The CDR3: CASKLGPRGGGEQFF. In DNA form, the CDR3 reads TGTGCCAGCAAACTAGGACCCCGAGGCGGTGGAGAGCAGTTCTTC.

This clonotype was seen ten or more times. The chain recombines TRBV12-3 or TRBV12-4 with TRBJ1-4; 7 bases are shared with TRBD1. Trimming took 6 bases from V and 7 from J; bases not matched to a gene: 8. The CDR3 length is 14 residues. The CDR3 loop reads CASSQGQSVEKLFF. For the CDR3, the DNA is TGTGCCAGCAGCCAGGGACAGAGCGTTGAAAAACTGTTTTTT.

Ten or more counts support this clonotype. The gene calls are TRBV5-1 and TRBJ2-6; perhaps TRBD1 as D (6 bases). V dropped 4 bases and J dropped 2 bases, with 10 bases sitting between them. Germline values: CDR1 SGHRS, CDR2 YFSETQ. This CDR3 contains 15 residues. The CDR3 spells CASSQKGAGANVLTF. CDR3 bases: TGCGCCAGCAGCCAGAAGGGGGCTGGGGCCAACGTCCTGACTTTC.

J is TRBJ1-2 and V is TRBV30, with a tentative D call TRBD1 (5 bases). The germline V gene has CDR1 GTSNPN and CDR2 SVGIG (reference sequence). The CDR3 is made up of 13 amino acids. V lost 0 bases to trimming and J lost 2 bases, with 7 bases between them. The CDR3 protein is CAWSVGVNYGYTF. Written as DNA, the CDR3 is TGTGCCTGGAGTGTAGGGGTGAACTATGGCTACACCTTC.